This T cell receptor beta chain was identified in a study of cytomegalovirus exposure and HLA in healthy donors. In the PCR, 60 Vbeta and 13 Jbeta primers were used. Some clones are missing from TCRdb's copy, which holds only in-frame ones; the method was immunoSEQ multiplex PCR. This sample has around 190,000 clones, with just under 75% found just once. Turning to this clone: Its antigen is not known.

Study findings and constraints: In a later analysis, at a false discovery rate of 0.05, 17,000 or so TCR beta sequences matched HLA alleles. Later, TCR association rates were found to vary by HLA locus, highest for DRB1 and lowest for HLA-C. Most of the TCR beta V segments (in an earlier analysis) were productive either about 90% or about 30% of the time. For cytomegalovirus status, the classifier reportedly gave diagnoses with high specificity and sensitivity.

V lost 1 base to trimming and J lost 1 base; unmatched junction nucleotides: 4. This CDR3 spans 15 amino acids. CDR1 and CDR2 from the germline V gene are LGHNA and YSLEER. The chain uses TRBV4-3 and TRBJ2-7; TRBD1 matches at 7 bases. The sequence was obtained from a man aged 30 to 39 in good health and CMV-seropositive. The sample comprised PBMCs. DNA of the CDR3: TGCGCCAGCAGCCAAGCGCCAGGGGGATCCTACGAGCAGTACTTC. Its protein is CASSQAPGGSYEQYF.